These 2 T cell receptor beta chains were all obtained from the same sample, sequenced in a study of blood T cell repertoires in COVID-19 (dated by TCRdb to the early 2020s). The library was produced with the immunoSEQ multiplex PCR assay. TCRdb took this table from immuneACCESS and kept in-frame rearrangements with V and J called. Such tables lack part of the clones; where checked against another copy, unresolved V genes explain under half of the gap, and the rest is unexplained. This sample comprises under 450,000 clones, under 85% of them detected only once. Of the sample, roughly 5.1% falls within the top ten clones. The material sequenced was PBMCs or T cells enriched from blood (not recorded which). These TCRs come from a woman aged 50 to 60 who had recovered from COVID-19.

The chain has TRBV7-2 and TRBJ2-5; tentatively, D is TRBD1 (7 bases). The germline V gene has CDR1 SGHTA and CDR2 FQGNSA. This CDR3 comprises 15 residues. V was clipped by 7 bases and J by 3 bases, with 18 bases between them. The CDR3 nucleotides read TGTGCCAGCACCCCCTGGGGGGACAGAAAAGAGACCCAGTACTTC. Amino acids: CASTPWGDRKETQYF.

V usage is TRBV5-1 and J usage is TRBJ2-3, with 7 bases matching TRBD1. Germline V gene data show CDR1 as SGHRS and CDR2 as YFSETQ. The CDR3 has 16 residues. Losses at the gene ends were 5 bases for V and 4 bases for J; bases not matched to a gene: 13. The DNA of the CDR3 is TGCGCCAGCAGAGCCGAGGGACAGATTGCGTCAGATACGCAGTATTTT. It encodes CASRAEGQIASDTQYF.